This is a list of T cell receptor beta chains from one sample in a study of blood T cell repertoires in COVID-19. TCRdb's table, derived via immunoSEQ multiplex PCR, lists solely in-frame clones and lacks some. The sample carries roughly 100,000 clones, 84% recorded once. The sequenced material came from peripheral blood. These receptors were collected from a woman aged 60 to 75 with acute or convalescent COVID-19. Both conserved end residues are part of each CDR3. D genes are given only for firm matches. Clone size appears in some rows only: once, few, many, or a class for an expanded clone.

j_gene	d_gene	v_gene	abundance	CDR3aa	CDR3nt
TRBJ1-4	.	TRBV19	few	CASSIDWGGGKLFF	TGTGCCAGTAGTATCGACTGGGGAGGTGGAAAACTGTTTTTT
TRBJ2-1	.	TRBV7-3	.	CASSFPGAAGQFF	TGTGCCAGCAGCTTTCCGGGAGCTGCTGGGCAGTTCTTC
TRBJ2-1	.	TRBV28	.	CASSLPRDRVYNEQFF	TGTGCCAGCAGTTTACCCAGGGATCGGGTCTACAATGAGCAGTTCTTC
TRBJ1-6	.	TRBV6-5	.	CASSSGVLKNSPLHF	TGTGCCAGCAGTTCAGGGGTTCTTAAGAATTCACCCCTCCACTTT
TRBJ1-3	.	TRBV19	once	CASSINRDAGNTIYF	TGTGCCAGTAGTATCAACAGGGACGCTGGAAACACCATATATTTT
TRBJ2-3	.	TRBV11-2	.	CASSKNRETDTQYF	TGTGCCAGCAGCAAAAACAGGGAAACAGATACGCAGTATTTT
TRBJ2-5	TRBD2	TRBV6-6	.	CASSWGLDGTQYF	TGTGCCAGCAGTTGGGGACTAGATGGGACCCAGTACTTC
TRBJ2-3	TRBD2	TRBV4-1	.	CASSQVWREGDTQYF	TGCGCCAGCAGCCAAGTGTGGCGGGAGGGAGATACGCAGTATTTT
TRBJ1-2	.	TRBV2	.	CASSRSAGMAVSRGYTF	TGTGCCAGCAGCCGCTCTGCGGGGATGGCAGTTTCACGCGGCTACACCTTC
TRBJ1-1	.	TRBV5-1	.	CASRQLNTEAFF	TGCGCCAGTCGACAGCTGAACACTGAAGCTTTCTTT
TRBJ1-5	.	TRBV6-5	.	CASSLKLYEEQPQHF	TGTGCCAGCAGTCTAAAGCTGTATGAAGAACAGCCCCAGCATTTT
TRBJ1-1	.	TRBV5-1	.	CASSLDGAGTEAFF	TGCGCCAGCAGCTTGGACGGCGCGGGCACTGAAGCTTTCTTT
TRBJ1-6	.	TRBV5-6	.	CASSPRRDFGSPLHF	TGTGCCAGCAGCCCGAGGAGGGATTTTGGTTCACCCCTCCACTTT
TRBJ2-7	.	TRBV7-9	.	CASSPRGTTTYEQYF	TGTGCCAGCAGCCCGCGAGGGACAACGACCTACGAGCAGTACTTC
TRBJ1-1	.	TRBV2	.	CASRVEGKGTEAFF	TGTGCCAGCAGGGTTGAGGGAAAGGGCACTGAAGCTTTCTTT
TRBJ2-3	TRBD1	TRBV19	.	CAASQGAADTQYF	TGTGCCGCCTCCCAGGGGGCGGCAGATACGCAGTATTTT
TRBJ1-1	.	TRBV4-1	.	CASSQGSGRQNTEAFF	TGCGCCAGCAGCCAAGGGAGCGGCAGACAGAACACTGAAGCTTTCTTT
TRBJ1-5	.	TRBV7-6	.	CASSLGGVGFNQPQHF	TGTGCCAGCAGCCTAGGCGGGGTTGGCTTCAATCAGCCCCAGCATTTT
TRBJ2-3	TRBD1	TRBV5-4	.	CASSPRDSFTDTQYF	TGTGCCAGCAGCCCCCGGGACAGCTTCACAGATACGCAGTATTTT
TRBJ1-1	.	TRBV27	.	CASRTGKGSSSEAFF	TGTGCCAGCAGGACCGGGAAGGGTAGTTCGTCTGAAGCTTTCTTT
TRBJ2-3	.	TRBV5-1	once	CASAQGLWTDTQYF	TGCGCCAGCGCACAGGGTTTATGGACAGATACGCAGTATTTT
TRBJ1-6	.	TRBV19	.	CASSIGDRYGNSPLHF	TGTGCCAGTAGTATAGGAGACAGGTACGGGAATTCACCCCTCCACTTT
TRBJ1-1	.	TRBV3-1/TRBV3-2	.	CASSQVTVAEAFF	TGTGCCAGCAGCCAAGTGACAGTGGCTGAAGCTTTCTTT
TRBJ1-5	.	TRBV19	.	CASSTLDRLNQPQHF	TGTGCCAGTAGTACACTCGACAGGCTGAATCAGCCCCAGCATTTT
TRBJ2-6	.	TRBV21-1	.	CASSPSRDRPSGANVLTF	TGTGCCAGCAGCCCATCCCGGGACAGACCCTCTGGGGCCAACGTCCTGACTTTC
TRBJ2-1	TRBD2	TRBV7-9	.	CASSLGVGTSGSLNEQFF	TGTGCCAGCAGCTTAGGCGTCGGGACTAGCGGGAGCCTCAATGAGCAGTTCTTC
TRBJ2-1	.	TRBV7-9	.	CASSYTGSNNEQFF	TGTGCCAGCAGTTATACAGGGTCCAACAATGAGCAGTTCTTC
TRBJ1-1	.	TRBV18	.	CASSPPRVSPEAFF	TGTGCCAGCTCACCACCGAGGGTCAGCCCTGAAGCTTTCTTT
TRBJ2-3	.	TRBV7-2	.	CASSLLGGGTDTQYF	TGTGCCAGCAGCTTACTAGGAGGTGGCACAGATACGCAGTATTTT
TRBJ2-4	TRBD2	TRBV29-1	.	CSASGTSGYIQYF	TGCAGCGCTTCCGGGACTAGCGGGTACATTCAGTACTTC
TRBJ2-3	TRBD2	TRBV9	.	CASSQARQGGGQYF	TGTGCCAGCAGCCAAGCGAGGCAAGGCGGGGGGCAGTATTTT
TRBJ1-2	.	TRBV2	.	CASSEGFQGFGYTF	TGTGCCAGCAGTGAGGGCTTCCAGGGTTTTGGCTACACCTTC
TRBJ1-3	TRBD1	TRBV4-1	.	CASSRDRSGGNTIYF	TGCGCCAGCAGCCGGGACAGGTCGGGGGGAAACACCATATATTTT
TRBJ2-1	.	TRBV5-1	.	CASSLSPGDGEQFF	TGCGCCAGCAGCTTGTCCCCAGGGGACGGTGAGCAGTTCTTC
TRBJ2-1	TRBD1	TRBV14	.	CASSLFPGTGALFF	TGTGCCAGCAGCCTTTTCCCCGGGACAGGGGCTCTGTTCTTC
TRBJ1-1	TRBD1	TRBV19	.	CASSPYGTENTEAFF	TGTGCCAGTAGCCCATACGGGACAGAGAACACTGAAGCTTTCTTT
TRBJ1-3	.	TRBV7-3	.	CASSSTGSSGNTIYF	TGTGCCAGCAGCTCGACAGGTTCCTCTGGAAACACCATATATTTT
TRBJ1-2	.	TRBV5-6	once	CASSRTGTRGLYTF	TGTGCCAGCAGCAGAACAGGGACGAGAGGCCTTTACACCTTC
TRBJ1-4	.	TRBV25-1	.	CASSEFSGGREKLFF	TGTGCCAGCAGTGAATTTTCCGGAGGACGGGAAAAACTGTTTTTT
TRBJ2-7	.	TRBV6-5	.	CASSSASYEQYF	TGTGCCAGCAGTTCAGCGTCCTACGAGCAGTACTTC
TRBJ2-1	.	TRBV7-9	.	CASSLAGGLTYNEQFF	TGTGCCAGCAGCTTAGCCGGGGGGCTAACCTACAATGAGCAGTTCTTC
TRBJ1-6	.	TRBV3-1/TRBV3-2	.	CASSQDSVSPLHF	TGTGCCAGCAGCCAAGATTCGGTTTCACCCCTCCACTTT
TRBJ2-2	.	TRBV10-3	.	CAISDSTSNTGELFF	TGTGCCATCAGTGACAGTACCTCGAACACCGGGGAGCTGTTTTTT
TRBJ2-3	.	TRBV7-2	.	CASSLGGASTDTQYF	TGTGCCAGCAGCTTAGGCGGGGCTAGCACAGATACGCAGTATTTT
TRBJ2-1	TRBD2	TRBV29-1	.	CSVGGLNYNEQFF	TGCAGCGTTGGGGGACTAAATTACAATGAGCAGTTCTTC
TRBJ2-1	.	TRBV7-8	.	CASSSLTSWYEQFF	TGTGCCAGCAGCTCATTAACTAGTTGGTACGAGCAGTTCTTC
TRBJ1-6	.	TRBV18	.	CASSPSPPDSPLHF	TGTGCCAGCTCACCCTCTCCTCCGGATTCACCCCTCCACTTT
TRBJ1-5	.	TRBV3-1/TRBV3-2	.	CASSQQGGNQPQHF	TGTGCCAGCAGCCAACAGGGAGGGAATCAGCCCCAGCATTTT
TRBJ2-3	TRBD1	TRBV28	.	CASSDRGLTDTQYF	TGTGCCAGCAGCGACAGGGGGCTCACAGATACGCAGTATTTT
TRBJ2-7	TRBD1	TRBV24-1	.	CATSDRGNRGLYEQYF	TGTGCCACCAGTGACCGTGGGAACAGGGGTCTCTACGAGCAGTACTTC
TRBJ2-3	TRBD2	TRBV6-5	.	CASETSGTQYF	TGTGCCAGCGAAACTAGCGGTACGCAGTATTTT
TRBJ1-2	.	TRBV2	once	CASSGGLQGLHYGYTF	TGTGCCAGCAGTGGGGGTCTCCAGGGGCTCCACTATGGCTACACCTTC
TRBJ1-2	.	TRBV11-2	.	CASSPNPGSYGYTF	TGTGCCAGCAGCCCTAACCCGGGTTCCTATGGCTACACCTTC